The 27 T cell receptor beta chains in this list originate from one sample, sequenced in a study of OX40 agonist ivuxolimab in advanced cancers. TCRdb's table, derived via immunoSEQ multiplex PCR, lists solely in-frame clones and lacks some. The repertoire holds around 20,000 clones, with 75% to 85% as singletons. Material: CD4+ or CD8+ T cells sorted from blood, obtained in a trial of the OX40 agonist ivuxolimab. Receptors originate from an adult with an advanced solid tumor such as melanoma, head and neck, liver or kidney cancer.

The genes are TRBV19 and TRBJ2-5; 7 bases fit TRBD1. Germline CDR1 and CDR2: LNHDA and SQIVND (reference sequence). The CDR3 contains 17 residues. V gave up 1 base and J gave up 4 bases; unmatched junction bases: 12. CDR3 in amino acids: CASSIALPGPGGETQYF. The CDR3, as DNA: TGTGCCAGTAGTATAGCCCTCCCCGGGCCAGGGGGAGAGACCCAGTACTTC.

CDR3 amino acids: CATAAMGRGLAGELFF. CDR3 DNA sequence: TGTGCCACCGCGGCGATGGGGAGGGGGCTCGCCGGGGAGCTGTTTTTT. J is TRBJ2-2 and V is TRBV15, with D possibly being TRBD1 or TRBD2 (7 bases each). Germline CDR1 is LNHNV and CDR2 is YYDKDF (reference sequence). V dropped 8 bases and J dropped 6 bases, with 22 bases sitting between them. This CDR3 comprises 16 residues.

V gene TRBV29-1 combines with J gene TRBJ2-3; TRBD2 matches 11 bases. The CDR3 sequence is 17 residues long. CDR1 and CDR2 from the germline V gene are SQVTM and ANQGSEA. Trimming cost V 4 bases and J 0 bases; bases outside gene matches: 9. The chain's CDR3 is CSVGASGRSGSTDTQYF. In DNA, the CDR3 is TGCAGCGTTGGGGCTAGCGGGAGGTCGGGGAGCACAGATACGCAGTATTTT.

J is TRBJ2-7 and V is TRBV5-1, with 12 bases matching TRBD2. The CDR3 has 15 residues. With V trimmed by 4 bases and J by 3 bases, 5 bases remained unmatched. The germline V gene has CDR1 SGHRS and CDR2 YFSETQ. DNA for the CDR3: TGCGCCAGCAGCCCTCTAGCGGGAGGGGACTACGAGCAGTACTTC. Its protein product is CASSPLAGGDYEQYF.

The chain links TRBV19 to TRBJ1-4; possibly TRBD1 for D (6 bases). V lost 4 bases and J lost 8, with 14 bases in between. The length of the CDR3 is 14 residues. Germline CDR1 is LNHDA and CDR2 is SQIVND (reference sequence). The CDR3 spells CASSNRALQEKLFF. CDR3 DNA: TGTGCCAGTAGTAACAGGGCCCTTCAAGAAAAACTGTTTTTT.

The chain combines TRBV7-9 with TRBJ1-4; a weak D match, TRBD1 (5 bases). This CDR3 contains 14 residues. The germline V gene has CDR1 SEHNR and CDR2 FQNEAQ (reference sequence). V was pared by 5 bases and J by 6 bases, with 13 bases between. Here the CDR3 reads CASSPDGGDEKLFF. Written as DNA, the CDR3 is TGTGCCAGCAGCCCCGACGGAGGGGATGAAAAACTGTTTTTT.

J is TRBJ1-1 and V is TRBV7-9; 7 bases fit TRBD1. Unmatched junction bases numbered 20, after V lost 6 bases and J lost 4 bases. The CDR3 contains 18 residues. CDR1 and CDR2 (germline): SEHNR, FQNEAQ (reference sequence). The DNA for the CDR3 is TGTGCCAGCAGTTCCCTGTGGGCAGGGGGGCGCCGGGGCACTGAAGCTTTCTTT. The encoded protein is CASSSLWAGGRRGTEAFF.

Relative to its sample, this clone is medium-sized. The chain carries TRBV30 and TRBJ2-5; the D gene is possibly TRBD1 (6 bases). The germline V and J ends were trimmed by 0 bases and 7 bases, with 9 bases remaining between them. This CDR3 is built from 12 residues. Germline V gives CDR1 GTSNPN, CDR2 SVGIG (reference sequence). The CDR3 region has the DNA TGTGCCTGGAGTGTACTAGGGGGGACCCAGTACTTC. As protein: CAWSVLGGTQYF. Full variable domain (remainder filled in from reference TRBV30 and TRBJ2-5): SQTIHQWPATLVQPVGSPLSLECTVEGTSNPNLYWYRQAAGRGLQLLFYSVGIGQISSEVPQNLSASRPQDRQFILSSKKLLLSDSGFYLCAWSVLGGTQYFGPGTRLLVL.

This CDR3 reads CASRRQGSGNTIYF. The DNA of the CDR3 is TGTGCCAGCAGGAGACAGGGTAGTGGAAACACCATATATTTT. The gene calls are TRBV2 and TRBJ1-3; 7 positions match TRBD1. The CDR3 sequence is 14 residues long. J lost 3 bases, V lost 6 bases, and 5 bases had no gene match. Germline CDR1 reads SNHLY; CDR2 reads FYNNEI.

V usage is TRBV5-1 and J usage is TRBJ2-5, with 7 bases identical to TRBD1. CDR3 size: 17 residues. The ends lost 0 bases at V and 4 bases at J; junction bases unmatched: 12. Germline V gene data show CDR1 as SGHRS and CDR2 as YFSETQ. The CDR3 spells CASSLGRDSLGRETQYF. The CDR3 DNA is TGCGCCAGCAGCTTGGGTCGGGACAGTCTCGGGCGAGAGACCCAGTACTTC.

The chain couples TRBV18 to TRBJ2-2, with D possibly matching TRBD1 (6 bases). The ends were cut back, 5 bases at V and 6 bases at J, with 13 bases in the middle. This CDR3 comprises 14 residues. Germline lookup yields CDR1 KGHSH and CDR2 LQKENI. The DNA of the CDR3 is TGTGCCAGCTCATCCGCAGGGGAGTCCGGGGAGCTGTTTTTT. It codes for CASSSAGESGELFF.

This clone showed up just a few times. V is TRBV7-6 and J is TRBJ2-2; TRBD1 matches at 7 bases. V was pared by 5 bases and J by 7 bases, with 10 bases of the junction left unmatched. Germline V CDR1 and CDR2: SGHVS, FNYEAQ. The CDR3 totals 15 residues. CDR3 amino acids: CASSPPTGYFGELFF. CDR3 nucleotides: TGTGCCAGCAGCCCCCCGACAGGGTATTTCGGGGAGCTGTTTTTT. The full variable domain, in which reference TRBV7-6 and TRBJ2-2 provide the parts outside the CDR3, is GAGVSQSPRYKVTKRGQDVALRCDPISGHVSLYWYRQALGQGPEFLTYFNYEAQQDKSGLPNDRFSAERPEGSISTLTIQRTEQRDSAMYRCASSPPTGYFGELFFGEGSRLTVL.

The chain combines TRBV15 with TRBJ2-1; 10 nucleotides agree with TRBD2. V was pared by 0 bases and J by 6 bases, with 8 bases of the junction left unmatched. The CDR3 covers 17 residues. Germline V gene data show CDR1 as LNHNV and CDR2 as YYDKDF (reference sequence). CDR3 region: CATSRDLSGGAVNEQFF. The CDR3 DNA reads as TGTGCCACCAGCAGAGATTTAAGCGGGGGGGCGGTCAATGAGCAGTTCTTC.

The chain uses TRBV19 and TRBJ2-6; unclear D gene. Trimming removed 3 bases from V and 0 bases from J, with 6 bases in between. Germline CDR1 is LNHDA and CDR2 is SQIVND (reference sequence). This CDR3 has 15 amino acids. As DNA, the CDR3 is TGTGCCAGTAGTATTCTGAACTCTGGGGCCAACGTCCTGACTTTC. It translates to CASSILNSGANVLTF.

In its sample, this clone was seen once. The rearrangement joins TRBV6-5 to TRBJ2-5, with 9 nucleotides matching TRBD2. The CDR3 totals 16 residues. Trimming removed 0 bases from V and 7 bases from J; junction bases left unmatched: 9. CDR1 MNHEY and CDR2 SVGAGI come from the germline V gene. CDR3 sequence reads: CASSYSRRGGGMTQYF. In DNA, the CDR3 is TGTGCCAGCAGTTACTCGCGGCGGGGGGGCGGTATGACCCAGTACTTC.

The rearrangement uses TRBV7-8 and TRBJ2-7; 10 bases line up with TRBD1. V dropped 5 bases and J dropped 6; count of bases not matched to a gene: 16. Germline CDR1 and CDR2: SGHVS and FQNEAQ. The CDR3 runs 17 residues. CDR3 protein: CASSQKRGTGATGEQYF. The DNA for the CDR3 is TGTGCCAGCAGCCAAAAGAGGGGGACAGGGGCGACGGGCGAGCAGTACTTC.

The CDR3: CASSRFGTDSRELFF. As DNA, the CDR3 is TGTGCCAGCTCACGGTTTGGGACCGACAGCAGGGAGCTGTTTTTT. This rearrangement joins TRBV18 to TRBJ2-2; D tentatively reads TRBD1 or TRBD2 (5 bases each). The CDR3 spans 15 residues. CDR1 KGHSH and CDR2 LQKENI come from the germline V gene. V was pared by 4 bases and J by 9 bases, with 18 bases between.

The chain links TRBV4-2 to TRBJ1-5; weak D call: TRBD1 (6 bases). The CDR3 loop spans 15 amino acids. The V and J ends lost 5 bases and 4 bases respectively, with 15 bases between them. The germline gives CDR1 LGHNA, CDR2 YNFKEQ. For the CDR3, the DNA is TGTGCCAGCAGCTTAGACAGGATGGGGAATCAGCCCCAGCATTTT. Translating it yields CASSLDRMGNQPQHF.

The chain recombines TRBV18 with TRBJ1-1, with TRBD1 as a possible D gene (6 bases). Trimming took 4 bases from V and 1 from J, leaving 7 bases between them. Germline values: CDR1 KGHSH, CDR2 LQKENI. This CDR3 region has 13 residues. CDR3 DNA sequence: TGTGCCAGCTCACTACAGGGGAACACTGAAGCTTTCTTT. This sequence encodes CASSLQGNTEAFF.

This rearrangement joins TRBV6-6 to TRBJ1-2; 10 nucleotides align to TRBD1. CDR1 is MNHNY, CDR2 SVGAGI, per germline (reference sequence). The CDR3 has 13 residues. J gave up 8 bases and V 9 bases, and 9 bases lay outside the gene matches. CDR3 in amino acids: CASQGQGGNGYTF. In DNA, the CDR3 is TGTGCCAGTCAAGGACAGGGGGGGAACGGCTACACCTTC.

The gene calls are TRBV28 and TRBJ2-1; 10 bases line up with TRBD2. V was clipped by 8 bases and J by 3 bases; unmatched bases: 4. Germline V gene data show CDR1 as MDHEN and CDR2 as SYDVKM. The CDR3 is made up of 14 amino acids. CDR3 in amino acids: CASRAGGVYNEQFF. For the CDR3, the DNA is TGTGCCAGCCGAGCGGGAGGGGTCTACAATGAGCAGTTCTTC.

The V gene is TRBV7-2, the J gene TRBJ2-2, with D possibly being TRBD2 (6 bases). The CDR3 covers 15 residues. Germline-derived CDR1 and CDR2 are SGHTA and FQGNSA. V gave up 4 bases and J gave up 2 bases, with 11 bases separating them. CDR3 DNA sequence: TGTGCCAGCAGCTCCCGGGACTTCAACACCGGGGAGCTGTTTTTT. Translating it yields CASSSRDFNTGELFF.

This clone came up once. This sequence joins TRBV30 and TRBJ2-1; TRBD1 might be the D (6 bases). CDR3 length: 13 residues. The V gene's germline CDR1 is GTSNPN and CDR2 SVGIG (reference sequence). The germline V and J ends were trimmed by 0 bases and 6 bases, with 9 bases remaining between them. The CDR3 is CAWSVQGLNEQFF. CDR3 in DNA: TGTGCCTGGAGTGTACAGGGCCTCAATGAGCAGTTCTTC.

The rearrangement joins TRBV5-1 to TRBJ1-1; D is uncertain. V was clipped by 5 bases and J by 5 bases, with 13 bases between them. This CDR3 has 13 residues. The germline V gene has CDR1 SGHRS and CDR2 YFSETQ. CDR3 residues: CASSLTWGTEAFF. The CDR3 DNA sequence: TGCGCCAGCAGTCTCACTTGGGGAACTGAAGCTTTCTTT.

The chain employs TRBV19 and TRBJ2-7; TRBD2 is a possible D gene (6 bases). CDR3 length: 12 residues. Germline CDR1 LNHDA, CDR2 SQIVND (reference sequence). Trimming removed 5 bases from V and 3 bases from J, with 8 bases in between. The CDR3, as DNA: TGTGCCAGTAGTGGGGGGAACTACGAGCAGTACTTC. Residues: CASSGGNYEQYF.

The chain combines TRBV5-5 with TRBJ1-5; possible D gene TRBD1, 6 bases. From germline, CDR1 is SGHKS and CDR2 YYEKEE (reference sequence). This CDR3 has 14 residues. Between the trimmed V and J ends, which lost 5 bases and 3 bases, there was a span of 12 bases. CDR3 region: CASSKTGFNQPQHF. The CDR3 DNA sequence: TGTGCCAGCAGTAAGACAGGTTTCAATCAGCCCCAGCATTTT. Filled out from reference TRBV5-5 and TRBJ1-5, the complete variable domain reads DAGVTQSPTHLIKTRGQQVTLRCSPISGHKSVSWYQQVLGQGPQFIFQYYEKEERGRGNFPDRFSARQFPNYSSELNVNALLLGDSALYLCASSKTGFNQPQHFGDGTRLSIL.

In nucleotides, the CDR3 is TGTGCCAGCAGTGAAGGGGGCGGAAACTATGGCTACACCTTC. Translating it yields CASSEGGGNYGYTF. This chain uses TRBV6-1 with TRBJ1-2; D possibly corresponds to TRBD1 (5 bases). Germline CDR1 MNHNS, CDR2 SASEGT. This CDR3 is built from 14 residues. Trimming shortened V by 1 base and J by 2 bases, and 8 bases separated the two germline ends.